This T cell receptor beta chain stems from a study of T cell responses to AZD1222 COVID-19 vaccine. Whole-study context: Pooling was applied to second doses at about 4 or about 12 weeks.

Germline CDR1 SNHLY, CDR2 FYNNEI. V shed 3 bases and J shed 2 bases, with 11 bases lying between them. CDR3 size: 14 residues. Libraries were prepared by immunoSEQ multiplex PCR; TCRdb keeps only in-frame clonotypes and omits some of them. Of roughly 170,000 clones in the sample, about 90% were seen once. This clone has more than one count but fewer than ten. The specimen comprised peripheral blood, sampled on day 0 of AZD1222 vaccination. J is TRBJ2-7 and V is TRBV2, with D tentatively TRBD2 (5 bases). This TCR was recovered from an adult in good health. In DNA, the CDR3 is TGTGCCAGCAGTGACGGTAGCGCGGCCTACGAGCAGTACTTC. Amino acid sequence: CASSDGSAAYEQYF. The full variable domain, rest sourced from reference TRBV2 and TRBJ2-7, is EPEVTQTPSHQVTQMGQEVILRCVPISNHLYFYWYRQILGQKVEFLVSFYNNEISEKSEIFDDQFSVERPDGSNFTLKIRSTKLEDSAMYFCASSDGSAAYEQYFGPGTRLTVT.